Included here is one T cell receptor (beta chain) sequence, with context. Its antigen is as yet unknown. The data originate from a study of T cell responses to AZD1222 COVID-19 vaccine. Study in general: Investigators merged groups given second doses at roughly 4 or roughly 12 weeks. General study findings and limits: Spike-specific TCR breadth and depth went up after people got two AZD1222 doses. Reports indicate that nearly half of spike-specific TCRs are directed at unmutated variant regions. After the peak T cell response, and only then, were repertoires sampled.

The CDR3 runs 12 residues. Trimming removed 8 bases from V and 8 bases from J, with 15 bases in between. The germline gives CDR1 LGHDT, CDR2 YNNKEL (reference sequence). Clones were read by immunoSEQ multiplex PCR, and TCRdb kept only the in-frame ones, dropping some. The sample records about 37,000 clones, around nine tenths being singletons. The source was peripheral blood, collected on day 0 of AZD1222 vaccination. The chain uses TRBV3-1 (or the pseudogene TRBV3-2) and TRBJ1-2; D possibly corresponds to TRBD1 (6 bases). The source of this sequence is an adult in good health. The DNA for the CDR3 is TGTGCCAGCTCCTCACAGGGTAACGGCTACACCTTC. Translated, it gives CASSSQGNGYTF.